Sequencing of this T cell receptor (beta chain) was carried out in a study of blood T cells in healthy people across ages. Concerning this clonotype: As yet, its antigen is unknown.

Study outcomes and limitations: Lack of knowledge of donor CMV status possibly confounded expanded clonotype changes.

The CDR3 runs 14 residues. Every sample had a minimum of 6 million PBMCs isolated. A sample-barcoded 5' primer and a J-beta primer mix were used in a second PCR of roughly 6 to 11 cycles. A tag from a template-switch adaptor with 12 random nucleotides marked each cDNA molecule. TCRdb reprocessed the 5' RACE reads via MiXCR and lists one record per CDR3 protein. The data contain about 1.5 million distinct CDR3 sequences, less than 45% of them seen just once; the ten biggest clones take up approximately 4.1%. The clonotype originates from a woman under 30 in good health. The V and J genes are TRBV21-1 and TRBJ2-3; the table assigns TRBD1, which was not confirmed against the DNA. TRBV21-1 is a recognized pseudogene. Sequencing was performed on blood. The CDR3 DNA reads TGTGCCAGCAGCAAAGATGGCGCGGGAGATACGCAGTATTTT. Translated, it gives CASSKDGAGDTQYF.